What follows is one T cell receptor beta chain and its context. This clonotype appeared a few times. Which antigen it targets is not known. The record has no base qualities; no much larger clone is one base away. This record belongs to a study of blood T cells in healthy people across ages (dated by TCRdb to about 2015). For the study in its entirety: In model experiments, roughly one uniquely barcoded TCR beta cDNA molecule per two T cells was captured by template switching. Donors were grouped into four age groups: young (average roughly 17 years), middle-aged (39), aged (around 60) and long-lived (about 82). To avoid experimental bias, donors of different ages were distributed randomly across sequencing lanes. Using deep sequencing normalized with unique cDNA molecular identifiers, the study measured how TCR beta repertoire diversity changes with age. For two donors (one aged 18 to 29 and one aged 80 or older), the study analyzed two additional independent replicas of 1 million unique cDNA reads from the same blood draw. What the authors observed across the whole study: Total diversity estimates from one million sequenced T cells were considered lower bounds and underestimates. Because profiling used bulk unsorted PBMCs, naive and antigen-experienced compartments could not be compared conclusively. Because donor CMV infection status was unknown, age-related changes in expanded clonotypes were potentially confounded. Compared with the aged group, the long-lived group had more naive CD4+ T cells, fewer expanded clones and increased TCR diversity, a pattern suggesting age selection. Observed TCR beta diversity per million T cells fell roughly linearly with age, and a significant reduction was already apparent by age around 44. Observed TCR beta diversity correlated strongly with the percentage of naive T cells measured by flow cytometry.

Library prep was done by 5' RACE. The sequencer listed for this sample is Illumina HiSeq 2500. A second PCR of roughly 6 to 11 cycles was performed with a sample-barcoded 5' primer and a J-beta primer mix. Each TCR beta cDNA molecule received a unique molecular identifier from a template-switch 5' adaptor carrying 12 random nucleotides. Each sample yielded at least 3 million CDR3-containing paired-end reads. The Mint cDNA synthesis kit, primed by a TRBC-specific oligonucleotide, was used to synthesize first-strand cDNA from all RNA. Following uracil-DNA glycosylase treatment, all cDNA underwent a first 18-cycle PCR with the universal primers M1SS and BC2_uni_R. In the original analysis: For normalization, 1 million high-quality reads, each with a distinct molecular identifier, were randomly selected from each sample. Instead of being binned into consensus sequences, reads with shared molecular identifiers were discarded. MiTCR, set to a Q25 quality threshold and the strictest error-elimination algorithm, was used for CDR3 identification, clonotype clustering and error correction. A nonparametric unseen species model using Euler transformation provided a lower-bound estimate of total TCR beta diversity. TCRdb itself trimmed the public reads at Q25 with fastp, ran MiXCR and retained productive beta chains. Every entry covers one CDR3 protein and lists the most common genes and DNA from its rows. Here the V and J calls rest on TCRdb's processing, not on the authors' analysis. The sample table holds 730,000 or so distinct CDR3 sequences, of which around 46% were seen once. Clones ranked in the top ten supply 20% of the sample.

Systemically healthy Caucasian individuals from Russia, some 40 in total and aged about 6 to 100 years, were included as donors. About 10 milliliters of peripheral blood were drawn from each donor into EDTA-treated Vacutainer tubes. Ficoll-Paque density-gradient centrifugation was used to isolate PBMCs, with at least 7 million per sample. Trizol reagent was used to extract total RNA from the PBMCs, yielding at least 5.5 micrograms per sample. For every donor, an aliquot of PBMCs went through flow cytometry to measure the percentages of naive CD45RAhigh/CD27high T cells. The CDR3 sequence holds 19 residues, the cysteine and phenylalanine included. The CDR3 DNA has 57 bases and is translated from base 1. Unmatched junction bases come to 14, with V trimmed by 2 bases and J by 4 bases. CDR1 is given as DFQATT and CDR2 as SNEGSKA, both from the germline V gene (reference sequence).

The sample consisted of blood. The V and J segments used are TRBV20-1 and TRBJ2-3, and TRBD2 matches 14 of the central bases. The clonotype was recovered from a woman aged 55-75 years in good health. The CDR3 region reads CSARTYETSGRGPPDTQYF. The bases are TGCAGTGCTAGAACCTACGAGACTAGCGGGAGGGGCCCTCCAGATACGCAGTATTTT.